This TCR beta chain was captured by sequencing in a study of cytomegalovirus exposure and HLA in healthy donors. Across the study: Drawn from HLA-typed donors, around 85 million unique TCRs were held in an early data release. Study outcomes and limitations: In a later analysis, an Asian-associated ancestry cluster reportedly showed fewer N-insertions than the roughly 650-donor mean. Some V segments (TRBV6-2 and TRBV6-3 among them) were excluded as indistinguishable. An analysis that came later showed most CMV-associated TCR beta chains appearing HLA-restricted.

PCR amplification relied on 60 Vbeta primers (plus 13 Jbeta primers). Method: immunoSEQ multiplex PCR; TCRdb's copy keeps in-frame clones and lacks some. The sample records fewer than 150,000 clones, roughly 74% being singletons. In germline, CDR1 is MGHRA, CDR2 YSYEKL. The CDR3 extends over 17 amino acids. J was trimmed by 4 bases and V by 0 bases; bases with no gene match: 9. On this clone itself: Its antigen is not known.

This chain connects TRBV4-1 to TRBJ2-1; TRBD2 agrees at 7 bases. This TCR derives from a woman between 40 and 55 years old in good health and CMV-seropositive. Sequencing was done on a sample of PBMCs. This chain's CDR3 is CASSQEEAGARYNEQFF. CDR3 DNA sequence: TGCGCCAGCAGCCAAGAGGAGGCGGGAGCGCGGTACAATGAGCAGTTCTTC.